This T cell receptor (beta chain) was sequenced in a study of blood T cell repertoires in COVID-19. V lost 2 bases to trimming and J lost 6 bases, with 14 bases between them. The germline CDR1 and CDR2 sequences are KGHSH and LQKENI. The CDR3 extends over 16 amino acids. Profiled with immunoSEQ multiplex PCR; TCRdb holds only in-frame clones, not every one. This sample carries over 250,000 clones, roughly 86% of them seen once, and the ten largest clones take approximately 2.2%. This receptor was obtained from a woman in her 50s with acute or convalescent COVID-19. Sequenced sample: peripheral blood. V usage is TRBV18 and J usage is TRBJ1-6, with no clear D. The CDR3 DNA reads TGTGCCAGCTCACCAGCGGCAGGACTTGCTAATTCACCCCTCCACTTT. This gives the protein CASSPAAGLANSPLHF.